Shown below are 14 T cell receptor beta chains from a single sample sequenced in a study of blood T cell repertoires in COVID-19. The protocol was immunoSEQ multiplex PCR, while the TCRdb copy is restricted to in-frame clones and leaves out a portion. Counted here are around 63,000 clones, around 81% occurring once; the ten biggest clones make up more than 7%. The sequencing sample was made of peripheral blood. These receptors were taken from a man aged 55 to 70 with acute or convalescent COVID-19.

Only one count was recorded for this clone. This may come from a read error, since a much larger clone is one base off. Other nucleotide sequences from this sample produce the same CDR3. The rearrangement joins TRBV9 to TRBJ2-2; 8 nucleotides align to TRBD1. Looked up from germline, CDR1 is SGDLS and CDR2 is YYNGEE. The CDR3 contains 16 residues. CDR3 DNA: TGTGCCAGCAGCGTATTAGCGGACAGGGTTACCGGGGAGTTGTTTTTT. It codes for CASSVLADRVTGELFF.

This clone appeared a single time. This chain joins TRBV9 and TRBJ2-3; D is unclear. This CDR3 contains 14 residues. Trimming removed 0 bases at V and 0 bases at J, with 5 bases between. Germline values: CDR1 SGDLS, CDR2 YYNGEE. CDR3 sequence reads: CASSVATSTDTQYF. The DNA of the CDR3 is TGTGCCAGCAGCGTAGCGACTAGCACAGATACGCAGTATTTT.

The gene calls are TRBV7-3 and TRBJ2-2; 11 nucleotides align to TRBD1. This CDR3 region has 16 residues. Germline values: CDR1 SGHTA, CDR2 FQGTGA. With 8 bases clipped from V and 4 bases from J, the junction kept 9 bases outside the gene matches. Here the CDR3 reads CASAPFGTGGTGELFF. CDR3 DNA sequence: TGTGCCAGCGCCCCTTTCGGGACAGGGGGCACCGGGGAGCTGTTTTTT.

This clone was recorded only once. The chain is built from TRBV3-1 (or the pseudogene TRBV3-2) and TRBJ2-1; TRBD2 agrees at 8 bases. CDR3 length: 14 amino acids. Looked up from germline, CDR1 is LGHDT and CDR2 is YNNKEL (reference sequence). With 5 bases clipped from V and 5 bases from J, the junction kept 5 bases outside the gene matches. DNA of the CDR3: TGTGCCAGCAGCGGCCGGGGGGGGAACAATGAGCAGTTCTTC. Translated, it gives CASSGRGGNNEQFF.

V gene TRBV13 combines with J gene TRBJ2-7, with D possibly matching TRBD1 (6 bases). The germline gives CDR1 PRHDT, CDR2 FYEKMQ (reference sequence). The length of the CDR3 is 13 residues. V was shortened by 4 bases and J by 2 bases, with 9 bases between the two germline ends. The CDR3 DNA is TGTGCCAGCAGCTCCGGGACAACCTACGAGCAGTACTTC. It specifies CASSSGTTYEQYF.

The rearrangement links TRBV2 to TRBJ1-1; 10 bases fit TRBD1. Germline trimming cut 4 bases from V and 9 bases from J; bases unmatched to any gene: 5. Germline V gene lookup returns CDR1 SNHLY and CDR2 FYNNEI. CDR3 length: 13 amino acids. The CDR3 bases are TGTGCCAGCAGTGCCGGACAGGGGGGTAAAGCTTTCTTT. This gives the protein CASSAGQGGKAFF.

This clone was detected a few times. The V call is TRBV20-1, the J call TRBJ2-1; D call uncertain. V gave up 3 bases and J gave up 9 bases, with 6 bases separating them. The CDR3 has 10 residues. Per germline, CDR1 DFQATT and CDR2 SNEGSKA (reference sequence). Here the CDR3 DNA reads TGCAGTGCTAGGAAGCTTGAGCAGTTCTTC. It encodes CSARKLEQFF.

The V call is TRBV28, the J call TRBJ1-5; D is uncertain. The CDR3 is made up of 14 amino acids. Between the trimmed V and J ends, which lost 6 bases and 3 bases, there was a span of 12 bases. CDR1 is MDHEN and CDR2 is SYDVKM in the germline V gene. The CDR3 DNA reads TGTGCCAGCAGCCTTCGGGAGTTCAATCAGCCCCAGCATTTT. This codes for CASSLREFNQPQHF.

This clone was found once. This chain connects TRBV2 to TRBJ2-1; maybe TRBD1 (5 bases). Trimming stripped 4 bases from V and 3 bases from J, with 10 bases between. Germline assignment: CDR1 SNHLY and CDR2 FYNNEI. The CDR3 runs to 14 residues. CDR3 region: CASSGDSIYNEQFF. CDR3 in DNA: TGTGCCAGCAGTGGTGACAGCATCTACAATGAGCAGTTCTTC. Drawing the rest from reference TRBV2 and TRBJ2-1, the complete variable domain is EPEVTQTPSHQVTQMGQEVILRCVPISNHLYFYWYRQILGQKVEFLVSFYNNEISEKSEIFDDQFSVERPDGSNFTLKIRSTKLEDSAMYFCASSGDSIYNEQFFGPGTRLTVL.

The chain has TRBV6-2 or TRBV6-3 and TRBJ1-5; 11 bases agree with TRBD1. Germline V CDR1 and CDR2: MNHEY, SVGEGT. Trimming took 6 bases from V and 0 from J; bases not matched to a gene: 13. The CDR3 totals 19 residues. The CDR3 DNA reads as TGTGCCAGCAGCCCTACGCGGACAGGGGGCCGATATAGCAATCAGCCCCAGCATTTT. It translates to CASSPTRTGGRYSNQPQHF.

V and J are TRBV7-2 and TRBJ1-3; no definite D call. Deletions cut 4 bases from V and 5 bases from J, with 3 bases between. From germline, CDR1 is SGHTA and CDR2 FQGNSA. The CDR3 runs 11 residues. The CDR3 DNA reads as TGTGCCAGCAGCTACAGAAACACCATATATTTT. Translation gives CASSYRNTIYF.

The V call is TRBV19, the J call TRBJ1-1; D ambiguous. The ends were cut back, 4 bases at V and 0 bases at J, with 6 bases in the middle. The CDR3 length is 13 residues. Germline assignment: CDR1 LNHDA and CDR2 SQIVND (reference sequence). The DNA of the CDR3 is TGTGCCAGTAGTAACACAGTGAACACTGAAGCTTTCTTT. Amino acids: CASSNTVNTEAFF. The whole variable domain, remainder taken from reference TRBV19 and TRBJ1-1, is DGGITQSPKYLFRKEGQNVTLSCEQNLNHDAMYWYRQDPGQGLRLIYYSQIVNDFQKGDIAEGYSVSREKKESFPLTVTSAQKNPTAFYLCASSNTVNTEAFFGQGTRLTVV.

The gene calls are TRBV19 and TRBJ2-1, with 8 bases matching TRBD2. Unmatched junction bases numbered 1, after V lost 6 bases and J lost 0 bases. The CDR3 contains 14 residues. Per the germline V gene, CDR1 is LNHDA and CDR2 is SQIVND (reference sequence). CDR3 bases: TGTGCCAGTAGCGCGGGGGGCTCCTACAATGAGCAGTTCTTC. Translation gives CASSAGGSYNEQFF.

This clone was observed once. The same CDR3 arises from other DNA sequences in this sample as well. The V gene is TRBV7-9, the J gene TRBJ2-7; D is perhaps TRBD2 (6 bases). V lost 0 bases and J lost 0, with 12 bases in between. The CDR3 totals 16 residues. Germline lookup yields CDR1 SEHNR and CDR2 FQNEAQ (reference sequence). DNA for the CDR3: TGTGCCAGCAGCTTAGCGCGGGATAGTAGCTCCTACGAGCAGTACTTC. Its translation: CASSLARDSSSYEQYF.